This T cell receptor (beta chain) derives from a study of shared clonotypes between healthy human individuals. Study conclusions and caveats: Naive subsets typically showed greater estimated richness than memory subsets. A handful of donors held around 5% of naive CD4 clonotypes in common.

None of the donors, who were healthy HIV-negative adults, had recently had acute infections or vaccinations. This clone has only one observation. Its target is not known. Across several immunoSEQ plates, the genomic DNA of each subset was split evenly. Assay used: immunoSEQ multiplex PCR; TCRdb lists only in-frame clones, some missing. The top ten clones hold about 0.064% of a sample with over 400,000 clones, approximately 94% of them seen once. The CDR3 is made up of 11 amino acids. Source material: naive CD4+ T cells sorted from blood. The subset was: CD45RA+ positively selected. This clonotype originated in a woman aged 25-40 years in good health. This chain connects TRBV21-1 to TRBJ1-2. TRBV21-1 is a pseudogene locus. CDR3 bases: TGTGCCACAAAGAAGGGCTATGGCTACACCTTC. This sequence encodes CATKKGYGYTF.